Presented here are 3 T cell receptor beta chains from one specimen sequenced in a study of T cells in Graves' hyperthyroidism and ophthalmopathy. Amplification of TCR beta CDR3 regions used RNA as the template. With the HTBI primer set, the TCR CDR3 went through a first round of RT-PCR. From the multiplex PCR reads, TCRdb called clonotypes with MiXCR, one entry per CDR3 protein. The table shows hundreds of thousands of distinct CDR3 sequences, with less than 15% occurring only once. The sequenced sample was blood. The receptors come from a woman between 18 and 30 years old with Graves' hyperthyroidism.

There are many counts of this clonotype. The chain joins TRBV2 to TRBJ1-5; TRBD1 matches 8 bases. The V gene's germline CDR1 is SNHLY and CDR2 FYNNEI. Losses at the gene ends were 10 bases for V and 2 bases for J; bases not matched to a gene: 10. The CDR3 contains 15 residues. The CDR3 nucleotides are TGTGCCATCTCGTCCCAGGGACAGGGCAATCAGCCCCAGCATTTT. Translation gives CAISSQGQGNQPQHF.

In this sample, this clonotype turned up a few times. This chain links TRBV20-1 with TRBJ2-5, with D hard to call. Trimming stripped 1 base from V and 5 bases from J, with 11 bases between. Germline V gene lookup returns CDR1 DFQATT and CDR2 SNEGSKA (reference sequence). The CDR3 extends over 13 amino acids. For the CDR3, the DNA is TGCAGTGCTAGAGTTCCCCCTTGGGAGACCCAGTACTTC. The encoded protein is CSARVPPWETQYF.

In its sample, this clonotype was seen a few times. J is TRBJ2-1 and V is TRBV7-6; the match to TRBD2 covers 10 bases. Germline V gene data show CDR1 as SGHVS and CDR2 as FNYEAQ. The CDR3 length is 16 residues. Germline trimming cut 1 base from V and 10 bases from J; bases unmatched to any gene: 10. The DNA for the CDR3 is TGTGCCAGCAGCTTAGAGGCGGGGACTAGCGCTTTAGAGCAGTTCTTC. Translated, it gives CASSLEAGTSALEQFF.